The clone carrying this T cell receptor (beta chain) has at least ten counts. Its target is unknown. V gave up 3 bases and J gave up 7 bases, with 15 bases separating them. Looked up from germline, CDR1 is SGHAT and CDR2 is FQNNGV. CDR3 length equals 15 residues. With iRepertoire HTBI primers and Arm-PCR of CDR3 regions, TCR beta libraries were built. Original data processing: Overall, samples carried 62 TRBV and 13 to 15 TRBJ segments. TCRdb processed the multiplex PCR reads anew with MiXCR; each CDR3 protein has one entry. The V and J calls were determined by TCRdb, not by the authors. The sample contains 250,000 or so distinct CDR3 sequences, about 19% of which appear only once. Specified time point: newly diagnosed GD, antithyroid drugs for less than 3 months. Preparation of the TCR library used RNA extracted from PBMCs. The data were obtained in a study of regulatory T cells in long-lasting Graves disease. Study overall: Prior antithyroid drug treatment in newly diagnosed Graves' patients lasted under 3 months. Study-wide results and caveats: It was in persistent disease that TRBV28, TRBJ1-2 and TRBJ2-5 were favored. Analyses excluded thyroid tissue, covering peripheral blood alone.

This chain links TRBV11-2 with TRBJ2-2, with D perhaps being TRBD1 or TRBD2 (6 bases each). The input for sequencing was peripheral blood mononuclear cells (PBMCs), taken at new diagnosis, from a patient treated with antithyroid drugs. This clonotype was obtained from a female donor with Graves disease. CDR3 DNA: TGTGCCAGCAGCTTTAACAGGGTGGGAGGCGGGGAGCTGTTTTTT. Amino acids: CASSFNRVGGGELFF.